This TCR beta chain was recovered during a study of blood T cell repertoires in COVID-19. Germline CDR1 and CDR2: SGDLS and YYNGEE. The CDR3 has 15 amino acids. V was shortened by 3 bases and J by 2 bases, with 13 bases between the two germline ends. Only a few counts were recorded for this clone. TCRdb's table, derived via immunoSEQ multiplex PCR, lists solely in-frame clones and lacks some. The sample has about 250,000 clones; roughly four fifths are singletons. This receptor was obtained from a middle-aged woman who had been exposed to COVID-19. The specimen was PBMCs or T cells enriched from blood (not recorded which). This chain connects TRBV9 to TRBJ2-3, with D possibly matching TRBD1 (7 bases). CDR3 region: CASSGRGLNTDTQYF. For the CDR3, the DNA is TGTGCCAGCAGCGGGAGGGGGCTGAACACAGATACGCAGTATTTT.